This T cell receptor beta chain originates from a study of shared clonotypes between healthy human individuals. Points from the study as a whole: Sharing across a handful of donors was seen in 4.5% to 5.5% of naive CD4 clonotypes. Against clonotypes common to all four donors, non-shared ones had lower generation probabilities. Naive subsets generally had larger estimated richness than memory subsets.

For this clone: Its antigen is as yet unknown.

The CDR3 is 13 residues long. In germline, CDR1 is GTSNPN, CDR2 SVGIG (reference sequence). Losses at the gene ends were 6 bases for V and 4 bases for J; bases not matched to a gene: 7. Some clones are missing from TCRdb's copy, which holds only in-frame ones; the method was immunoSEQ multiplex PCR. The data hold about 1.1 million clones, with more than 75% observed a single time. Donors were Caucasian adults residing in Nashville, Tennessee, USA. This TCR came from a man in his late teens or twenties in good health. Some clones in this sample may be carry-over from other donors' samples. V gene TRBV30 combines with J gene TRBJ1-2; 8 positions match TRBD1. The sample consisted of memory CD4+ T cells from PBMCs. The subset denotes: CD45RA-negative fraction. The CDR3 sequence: CACRGRVGYGYTF. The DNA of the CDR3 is TGTGCCTGCAGGGGGCGCGTCGGCTATGGCTACACCTTC.